The clone carrying this T cell receptor beta chain was detected a few times. TCRdb called the 5' RACE reads again in MiXCR, with one record for every CDR3 protein. Here the sample spans 69,000 or so distinct CDR3 sequences, approximately 4.6% being singletons. These data originate in a study of early T cells in non-severe SARS-CoV-2 infection. The sequenced sample was whole blood, obtained at baseline. The clonotype originates from an adult who was a healthcare worker with PCR-confirmed SARS-CoV-2 infection or an uninfected control (not recorded which). The donor label of this sample is uncertain.

CDR3 sequence (DNA): TGTGCCAGCAGCCCGCGGGGGGCGTACAATGAGCAGTTCTTC. As protein: CASSPRGAYNEQFF. V and J are TRBV7-3 and TRBJ2-1; 8 bases line up with TRBD2. The germline V gene has CDR1 SGHTA and CDR2 FQGTGA. CDR3 length: 14 amino acids. The V gene end was trimmed by 5 bases and the J gene end by 4 bases; junction bases not matched to a gene: 4.